This T cell receptor (beta chain) was sequenced for a study of blood T cell repertoires in COVID-19. Across the whole study: Samples taken during acute and convalescent COVID-19 were collected in the United States, Italy and Spain. PBMCs, B-cell-depleted T cells, or T cells provided the cDNA or gDNA that made up the material.

Per the authors' pipeline: Using reference gene primer amplification, nucleated cell counts were estimated. Only in-frame clones appear in the TCRdb table, and some are missing; sequencing was by immunoSEQ multiplex PCR. V, J and clone size were drawn from that table, and D and trimming were deduced from the DNA. This table has 100,000 or so clones, about four fifths appearing once. The length of the CDR3 is 13 residues. CDR1 is LNHDA and CDR2 is SQIVND in the germline V gene (reference sequence). V lost 2 bases to trimming and J lost 5 bases, with 9 bases between them. The material sequenced was peripheral blood. This chain links TRBV19 with TRBJ1-1; D gene uncertain. The sequence was collected from a woman of 80 years or more with acute or convalescent COVID-19. The CDR3 bases are TGTGCCAGTAGTATATATAGAGAGACTGAAGCTTTCTTT. This sequence encodes CASSIYRETEAFF.